The next 5 T cell receptor beta chains were all read from a single sample in a study of shared clonotypes between healthy human individuals. Sequenced by immunoSEQ multiplex PCR; TCRdb stores in-frame clones only, minus some. The repertoire includes 2 million to 3 million clones, around nine tenths of them detected once, and under 0.15% sits in the top ten. Sequencing was carried out using naive CD4+ T cells sorted from blood. The subset: CD45RA+ positively selected. These receptor sequences come from a man younger than 35 in good health.

V is TRBV6-1 and J is TRBJ1-2, with 10 positions matching TRBD1. Trimming took 5 bases from V and 4 from J; bases not matched to a gene: 7. This CDR3 is 15 amino acids long. Looked up from germline, CDR1 is MNHNS and CDR2 is SASEGT. The CDR3: CASSSTGGEGYGYTF. The CDR3 nucleotides read TGTGCCAGCAGTTCGACAGGGGGCGAGGGCTATGGCTACACCTTC.

The chain links TRBV29-1 to TRBJ2-4; 16 bases fit TRBD2. CDR3 size: 13 residues. The germline CDR1 and CDR2 sequences are SQVTM and ANQGSEA. V shed 6 bases, J shed 8 bases, and the junction held 1 base outside the gene matches. For the CDR3, the DNA is TGCAGCGTGGGGACTAGCGGGAGGGACATTCAGTACTTC. This codes for CSVGTSGRDIQYF.

The chain couples TRBV6-5 to TRBJ2-7, with TRBD1 matching over 9 bases. The CDR3 runs 15 residues. The trim removed 5 bases at V and 2 bases at J, leaving 7 bases unmatched. The germline gives CDR1 MNHEY, CDR2 SVGAGI. CDR3 sequence (DNA): TGTGCCAGCAGTGTTTCCGGGACAGGGACCTACGAGCAGTACTTC. Translation gives CASSVSGTGTYEQYF.

V is TRBV5-5 and J is TRBJ2-5; D could derive from TRBD1 or TRBD2 (5 bases each). The germline V and J ends were trimmed by 1 base and 0 bases, with 13 bases remaining between them. The CDR3 sequence is 16 residues long. CDR1 and CDR2 (germline): SGHKS, YYEKEE (reference sequence). The CDR3 DNA reads as TGTGCCAGCAGCTTGTTCGGGACGGAGTACCAAGAGACCCAGTACTTC. It translates to CASSLFGTEYQETQYF.

The chain recombines TRBV7-9 with TRBJ2-5, with D perhaps matching TRBD1 or TRBD2 (6 bases each). The V end was cut by 1 base, the J end by 9 bases, with 15 bases between. The length of the CDR3 is 14 residues. Germline V gene lookup returns CDR1 SEHNR and CDR2 FQNEAQ (reference sequence). CDR3 DNA sequence: TGTGCCAGCAGCTTAGAGGGGGGTGGTCAGCCCCAGTACTTC. Translating it yields CASSLEGGGQPQYF.